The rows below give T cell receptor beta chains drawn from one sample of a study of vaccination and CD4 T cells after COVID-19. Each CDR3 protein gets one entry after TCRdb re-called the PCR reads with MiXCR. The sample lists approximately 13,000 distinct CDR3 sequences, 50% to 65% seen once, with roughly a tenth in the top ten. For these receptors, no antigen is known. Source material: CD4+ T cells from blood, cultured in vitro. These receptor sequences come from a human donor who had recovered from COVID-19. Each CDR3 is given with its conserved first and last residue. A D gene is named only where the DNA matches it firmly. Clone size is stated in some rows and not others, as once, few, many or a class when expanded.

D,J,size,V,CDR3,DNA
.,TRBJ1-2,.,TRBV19,CASRGTDFYGYTF,TGTGCCAGTAGGGGGACGGACTTCTATGGCTACACCTTC
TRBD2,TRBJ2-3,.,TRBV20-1,CSANRQKGLVNPDTQYF,TGCAGTGCTAACCGCCAAAAAGGACTAGTCAACCCAGATACGCAGTATTTT
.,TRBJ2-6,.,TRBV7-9,CASSPVTGALIGANVLTF,TGTGCCAGCAGCCCAGTGACAGGCGCGCTTATTGGGGCCAACGTCCTGACTTTC
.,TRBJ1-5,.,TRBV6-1,CASIRGLASNQPQHF,TGTGCCAGCATACGGGGTCTGGCTAGCAATCAGCCCCAGCATTTT
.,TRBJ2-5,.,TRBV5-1,CASSLVSGETQYF,TGCGCCAGCAGCTTGGTTTCGGGGGAGACCCAGTACTTC
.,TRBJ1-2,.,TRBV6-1,CASSPTSNYGYTF,TGTGCCAGCAGCCCCACTTCTAACTATGGCTACACCTTC
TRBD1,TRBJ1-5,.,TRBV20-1,CSASQHGTGFDQPQHF,TGCAGTGCTTCCCAGCACGGGACAGGGTTTGATCAGCCCCAGCATTTT
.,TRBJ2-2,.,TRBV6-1,CATQEGTGELFF,TGTGCCACCCAAGAGGGCACCGGGGAGCTGTTTTTT
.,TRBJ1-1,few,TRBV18,CASSPRSPYQGTDEAFF,TGTGCCAGCTCACCACGGTCTCCTTACCAGGGGACGGATGAAGCTTTCTTT
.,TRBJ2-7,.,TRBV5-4,CASSLPVGEQYF,TGTGCCAGCAGCTTGCCAGTGGGCGAGCAGTACTTC
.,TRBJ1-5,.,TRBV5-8,CASSRGEVSNQPQHF,TGTGCCAGCAGCCGAGGGGAGGTTAGCAATCAGCCCCAGCATTTT
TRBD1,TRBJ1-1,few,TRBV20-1,CRSVGTGVDEAFF,TGCAGATCGGTTGGGACAGGGGTCGATGAAGCTTTCTTT
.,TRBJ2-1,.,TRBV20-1,CSARAGEINEQFF,TGCAGTGCTAGGGCAGGTGAAATTAATGAGCAGTTCTTC
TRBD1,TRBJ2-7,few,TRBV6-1,CASRDRTTGGLVEQYF,TGTGCCAGCAGGGACAGAACAACAGGGGGCTTAGTTGAGCAGTACTTC
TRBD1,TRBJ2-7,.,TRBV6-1,CASSGPGTGGISGKIRNYEQYF,TGTGCCAGCAGTGGCCCCGGGACAGGGGGCATTAGCGGGAAAATTAGAAACTACGAGCAGTACTTC
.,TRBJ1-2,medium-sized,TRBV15,CATSRDLGGDGYTF,TGTGCCACCAGCAGAGATTTAGGAGGGGATGGCTACACCTTC
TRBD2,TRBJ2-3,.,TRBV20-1,CSASGAGATDTQYF,TGCAGTGCTAGTGGAGCGGGAGCCACAGATACGCAGTATTTT
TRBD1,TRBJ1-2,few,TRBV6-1,CASSPHGTETNYGYTF,TGTGCCAGCAGCCCACACGGGACAGAAACTAACTATGGCTACACCTTC
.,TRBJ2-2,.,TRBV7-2,CASSLVVVAGELFF,TGTGCCAGCAGCTTAGTTGTGGTCGCCGGGGAGCTGTTTTTT
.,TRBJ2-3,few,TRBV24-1,CATSDVDTASTDTQYF,TGTGCCACCAGTGACGTTGACACAGCTAGCACAGATACGCAGTATTTT
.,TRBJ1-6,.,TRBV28,CASSSPRTTGLPLHF,TGTGCCAGCAGTTCACCCAGGACCACCGGTCTTCCCCTCCACTTT
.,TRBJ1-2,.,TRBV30,CAWGSLRGYGYTF,TGTGCCTGGGGCTCCCTTAGAGGCTATGGCTACACCTTC
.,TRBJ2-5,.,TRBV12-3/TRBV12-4,CASSLYTGEETQYF,TGTGCCAGCAGTTTGTATACAGGAGAAGAGACCCAGTACTTC
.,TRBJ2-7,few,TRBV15,CATSSLLGPYEQYF,TGTGCCACCAGCAGTCTATTGGGGCCATACGAGCAGTACTTC
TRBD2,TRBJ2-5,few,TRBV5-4,CASSAIGGGRSQETQYF,TGTGCCAGCAGCGCAATTGGGGGGGGACGGAGCCAAGAGACCCAGTACTTC
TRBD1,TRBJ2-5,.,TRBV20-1,CSARRTGRETQYF,TGCAGTGCTAGGCGGACAGGGAGGGAGACCCAGTACTTC
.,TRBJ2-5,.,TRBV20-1,CSARESTRTQYF,TGCAGTGCTAGAGAGTCAACTCGCACCCAGTACTTC
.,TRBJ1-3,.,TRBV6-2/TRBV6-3,CASSPHSGGNTIYF,TGTGCCAGCAGCCCCCACAGCGGCGGAAACACCATATATTTT
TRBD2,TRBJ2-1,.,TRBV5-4,CASRPLAGGLHEQFF,TGTGCCAGCAGACCATTAGCGGGAGGTCTCCATGAGCAGTTCTTC
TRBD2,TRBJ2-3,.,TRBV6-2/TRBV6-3,CASSYSKAGGMADTQYF,TGTGCCAGCAGTTACTCGAAGGCGGGAGGGATGGCAGATACGCAGTATTTT